The clone carrying this T cell receptor beta chain was observed many times. Its antigen is currently unknown. The CDR3 regions of TCR beta were amplified from RNA transcripts. The TCR CDR3 first-round RT-PCR relied on the HTBI primer set. TCRdb analysed the multiplex PCR reads with MiXCR anew, one entry per CDR3 protein. The sample contains hundreds of thousands of distinct CDR3 sequences, less than 25% of which appear only once. The data originate from a study of T cells in Graves' hyperthyroidism and ophthalmopathy. General study results and limits: Prediction of ophthalmopathy progression came a median around 6.5 months pre-onset. Most clonotypes expanded in thyroid above 0.001 were likewise present in blood.

With duration under 3 months, ophthalmopathy was active: Clinical Activity Score at least 3, NOSPECS at least 4. V was trimmed by 0 bases and J by 1 base, leaving 12 bases between them. The CDR3 is made up of 15 amino acids. Germline V gene lookup returns CDR1 DFQATT and CDR2 SNEGSKA (reference sequence). Sequenced material: blood. The sequence was obtained from a woman between 25 and 40 years old with Graves' ophthalmopathy. The chain joins TRBV20-1 to TRBJ1-1; D gene ambiguous. DNA for the CDR3: TGCAGTGCTAGAGATCGCGGTAAGGGGAACACTGAAGCTTTCTTT. Translated, it gives CSARDRGKGNTEAFF.